A single sample is the source of the 22 T cell receptor beta chains below, sequenced in a study of beta chain features in type 1 diabetes. Expressed TCRB transcripts got sequenced, as all isolated RNA was reverse transcribed. The table came from immunoSEQ multiplex PCR; TCRdb's copy has only in-frame clones and leaves some out. The sample shows 300,000 or so clones, 6.5% to 10% of them seen only once. Sequenced sample: central memory CD4+ T cells from blood. These receptors all stem from a woman between 18 and 30 years old in good health.

The rearrangement uses TRBV5-4 and TRBJ2-3; 8 bases align to TRBD2. J gave up 1 base and V 6 bases, and 10 bases lay outside the gene matches. The CDR3 is made up of 16 amino acids. Germline V lookup: CDR1 SGHNT, CDR2 YYREEE (reference sequence). In DNA form, the CDR3 reads TGTGCCAGCACTCGCCGCTTAGCGGGACGCACAGATACGCAGTATTTT. Its translation is CASTRRLAGRTDTQYF.

This clone came up a few times. This chain joins TRBV14 and TRBJ2-5; 11 bases align to TRBD2. Germline trimming cut 4 bases from V and 2 bases from J; bases unmatched to any gene: 9. The germline V gene has CDR1 SGHDN and CDR2 FVKESK. The CDR3 is made up of 17 amino acids. The CDR3 protein is CASSPTSGRGWQETQYF. CDR3 DNA sequence: TGTGCCAGCAGCCCCACTAGCGGGAGAGGATGGCAAGAGACCCAGTACTTC.

This clone was counted between two and nine times. Other DNA sequences in the sample encode the same CDR3. The chain combines TRBV27 with TRBJ2-5; 8 nucleotides agree with TRBD2. With 0 bases clipped from V and 5 bases from J, the junction kept 5 bases outside the gene matches. This CDR3 has 15 amino acids. Germline V gene data show CDR1 as MNHEY and CDR2 as SMNVEV (reference sequence). In DNA, the CDR3 is TGTGCCAGCAGTTTATCCGGGGGGGCGGGGGAGACCCAGTACTTC. This gives the protein CASSLSGGAGETQYF.

The genes are TRBV7-2 and TRBJ2-1; 13 bases align to TRBD2. This CDR3 comprises 15 residues. The V gene end was trimmed by 3 bases and the J gene end by 8 bases; junction bases not matched to a gene: 4. CDR1 and CDR2 from the germline V gene are SGHTA and FQGNSA. The CDR3 is CASSLETSGRYEQFF. The CDR3 region has the DNA TGTGCCAGCAGCTTGGAGACTAGCGGGAGGTATGAGCAGTTCTTC.

In its sample, this clone was seen a few times. V gene TRBV7-2 combines with J gene TRBJ2-1; D is unresolved. This CDR3 spans 12 amino acids. Trimming took 1 base from V and 16 from J, leaving 14 bases between them. Germline CDR1 reads SGHTA; CDR2 reads FQGNSA. The CDR3 protein is CASSLVDPRPFF. The CDR3 bases are TGTGCCAGCAGCTTAGTGGACCCTCGGCCATTCTTC.

The gene calls are TRBV9 and TRBJ2-2; 7 nucleotides line up with TRBD2. CDR3 size: 16 residues. Germline V gene data show CDR1 as SGDLS and CDR2 as YYNGEE. The J segment lost 5 bases and the V segment lost 2 bases, leaving 9 bases of the junction unmatched. The CDR3 spells CASSVLWTRRTGELFF. The CDR3 nucleotides read TGTGCCAGCAGCGTCCTGTGGACTAGAAGAACCGGGGAGCTGTTTTTT.

The sample holds many counts of this clone. The chain couples TRBV6-4 to TRBJ1-5; D not resolved. V lost 3 bases and J lost 0, with 9 bases in between. The CDR3 spans 15 residues. The germline V gene encodes CDR1 MRHNA and CDR2 SNTAGT. CDR3 in amino acids: CASSEFGNSNQPQHF. The CDR3 DNA sequence: TGTGCCAGCAGTGAGTTTGGGAATAGCAATCAGCCCCAGCATTTT.

V is TRBV18 and J is TRBJ2-4; D unclear. V was cut by 0 bases and J by 9 bases, with 9 bases left in between. The length of the CDR3 is 13 residues. Per germline, CDR1 KGHSH and CDR2 LQKENI. The CDR3 sequence is CASSPPVLGIQYF. The CDR3 bases are TGTGCCAGCTCACCACCGGTACTTGGCATTCAGTACTTC.

This clone was seen more than once but under ten times. The V and J genes are TRBV6-5 and TRBJ2-5, with D hard to call. The germline V and J ends were trimmed by 2 bases and 3 bases, with 10 bases remaining between them. Germline values: CDR1 MNHEY, CDR2 SVGAGI. The CDR3 runs to 14 residues. CDR3 in amino acids: CASSYPRREETQYF. In DNA, the CDR3 is TGTGCCAGCAGTTACCCACGACGGGAAGAGACCCAGTACTTC.

This clone was seen only a few times. Here the CDR3 reads CASSPQGATEAFF. The DNA of the CDR3 is TGTGCCAGCTCACCACAGGGGGCCACTGAAGCTTTCTTT. The V and J genes are TRBV18 and TRBJ1-1; TRBD1 matches at 7 bases. CDR1 is KGHSH, CDR2 LQKENI, per germline. J was trimmed by 4 bases and V by 1 base; bases with no gene match: 0. The CDR3 covers 13 residues.

This clone has at least ten counts. V is TRBV5-4 and J is TRBJ2-3; 8 bases line up with TRBD1. The V gene's germline CDR1 is SGHNT and CDR2 YYREEE (reference sequence). Trimming took 1 base from V and 2 from J; bases not matched to a gene: 3. The CDR3 extends over 15 amino acids. CDR3 residues: CASSLQGAITDTQYF. The CDR3 coding sequence is TGTGCCAGCAGCTTGCAGGGGGCCATCACAGATACGCAGTATTTT.

This clone has a handful of counts. The chain couples TRBV10-3 to TRBJ2-7; 14 nucleotides line up with TRBD2. Germline loops: CDR1 ENHRY, CDR2 SYGVKD. The CDR3 is 16 amino acids. The ends lost 0 bases at V and 6 bases at J; junction bases unmatched: 4. Here the CDR3 DNA reads TGTGCCATCAGTGAGTCGGTCGGACTAGCGGGAGGCGAGCAGTACTTC. Translated: CAISESVGLAGGEQYF.

In its sample, this clone was seen a few times. The chain has TRBV2 and TRBJ2-4; perhaps TRBD2 as D (5 bases). The V end was cut by 6 bases, the J end by 9 bases, with 18 bases between. The CDR3 extends over 14 amino acids. The germline gives CDR1 SNHLY, CDR2 FYNNEI. DNA for the CDR3: TGTGCCAGCAGCCCCCCAGGAGGCGTAAGCATTCAGTACTTC. This codes for CASSPPGGVSIQYF.

This clone was detected a few times. The genes are TRBV7-3 and TRBJ2-7, with 12 bases that match TRBD1. This CDR3 has 14 amino acids. V was pared by 5 bases and J by 7 bases, with 6 bases of the junction left unmatched. CDR1 and CDR2 from the germline V gene are SGHTA and FQGTGA. For the CDR3, the DNA is TGTGCCAGCAGCAAGGGACAGGGGGCGAAGGAGCAGTACTTC. Residues: CASSKGQGAKEQYF.

In the case of this clone: In the same sample, other DNA sequences code for this CDR3. The chain couples TRBV5-1 to TRBJ1-1; D remains ambiguous. The CDR3 is 13 amino acids. CDR1 is SGHRS and CDR2 is YFSETQ in the germline V gene. The V end lost 0 bases, the J end lost 1 base, and 4 bases lay between the germline ends. The chain's CDR3 is CASSLDRNTEAFF. CDR3 nucleotides: TGCGCCAGCAGCTTGGACCGGAACACTGAAGCTTTCTTT.

This clone has a handful of counts. The rearrangement links TRBV7-9 to TRBJ2-1; D perhaps matches TRBD2 (5 bases). Deletions cut 1 base from V and 7 bases from J, with 11 bases between. The germline V gene has CDR1 SEHNR and CDR2 FQNEAQ (reference sequence). The CDR3 length is 14 residues. CDR3 sequence: CASSLDLAQNEQFF. The CDR3 DNA reads TGTGCCAGCAGCTTAGACCTAGCCCAGAATGAGCAGTTCTTC.

This clone has more than one count but fewer than ten. V gene TRBV28 combines with J gene TRBJ2-3; TRBD1 or TRBD2 may be the D gene (5 bases each). V dropped 1 base and J dropped 4 bases, with 12 bases sitting between them. The germline V gene has CDR1 MDHEN and CDR2 SYDVKM. The CDR3 is 15 amino acids. CDR3 loop: CASSLSGQGADTQYF. DNA for the CDR3: TGTGCCAGCAGTTTATCCGGCCAGGGAGCAGATACGCAGTATTTT. Based on the CDR3 plus reference TRBV28 and TRBJ2-3, the full variable domain is DVKVTQSSRYLVKRTGEKVFLECVQDMDHENMFWYRQDPGLGLRLIYFSYDVKMKEKGDIPEGYSVSREKKERFSLILESASTNQTSMYLCASSLSGQGADTQYFGPGTRLTVL.

This clone was seen more than once but under ten times. The chain carries TRBV6-6 and TRBJ2-1, with D maybe TRBD1 (6 bases). The CDR3 is made up of 15 amino acids. From germline, CDR1 is MNHNY and CDR2 SVGAGI (reference sequence). Trimming removed 2 bases at V and 6 bases at J, with 14 bases between. CDR3 DNA sequence: TGTGCCAGCAGTTACGGGGGCCTAAGCATCAATGAGCAGTTCTTC. Residues: CASSYGGLSINEQFF.

This chain connects TRBV4-3 to TRBJ2-1; the match to TRBD2 covers 15 bases. With V trimmed by 3 bases and J by 4 bases, 10 bases remained unmatched. The CDR3 covers 19 residues. Germline CDR1 reads LGHNA; CDR2 reads YSLEER. CDR3 nucleotides: TGCGCCAGCAGCCATGGACTAGCGGGAGGGCCGCCTCGATACAATGAGCAGTTCTTC. This translates into CASSHGLAGGPPRYNEQFF.

V usage is TRBV6-1 and J usage is TRBJ1-1; tentative D call: TRBD1 (5 bases). The ends were cut back, 3 bases at V and 6 bases at J, with 11 bases in the middle. This CDR3 is built from 13 residues. The germline gives CDR1 MNHNS, CDR2 SASEGT. The CDR3 DNA reads as TGTGCCAGCAGTGACAATTGGGGCGCTGAAGCTTTCTTT. Translated, it gives CASSDNWGAEAFF.

This clone has a count of ten or more. This same CDR3 is encoded by further DNA sequences in the sample. The chain uses TRBV7-8 and TRBJ1-5, with unresolved D. Germline CDR1 is SGHVS and CDR2 is FQNEAQ. CDR3 size: 13 residues. Trimming shortened V by 5 bases and J by 4 bases, and 9 bases separated the two germline ends. The CDR3 here is CASSPSLNQPQHF. The CDR3, as DNA: TGTGCCAGCAGCCCCAGTTTGAATCAGCCCCAGCATTTT.

This sequence joins TRBV5-6 and TRBJ2-1; D remains unclear. Germline assignment: CDR1 SGHDT and CDR2 YYEEEE. This CDR3 spans 11 amino acids. Trimming removed 3 bases at V and 7 bases at J, with 5 bases between. The CDR3 reads CASSWMNEQFF. In nucleotides, the CDR3 is TGTGCCAGCAGCTGGATGAATGAGCAGTTCTTC.